A selection of T cell receptor beta chains follows, all from one sample in a study of blood T cell repertoires in COVID-19. Clones were read by immunoSEQ multiplex PCR, and TCRdb kept only the in-frame ones, dropping some. The data hold about 150,000 clones, with about 80% observed a single time. Sequenced: PBMCs or T cells enriched from blood (not recorded which). The receptors derive from a woman between 45 and 65 years old who had recovered from COVID-19. Both conserved end residues are part of each CDR3. The D gene is left open where the match is weak. Only some rows state a clone size, as once, few, many or a class for expanded clones.

CDR3 length	V gene	D gene	clone size	J gene	CDR3 protein	CDR3 DNA
14	TRBV5-8	TRBD1	few	TRBJ1-2	CASSYWDSNYGYTF	TGTGCCAGCAGCTATTGGGACAGTAACTATGGCTACACCTTC
13	TRBV28	.	few	TRBJ2-3	CAIVRDTTDTQYF	TGTGCCATCGTACGGGACACCACAGATACGCAGTATTTT
15	TRBV2	TRBD2	.	TRBJ2-7	CASSWTSGGSYEQYF	TGTGCCAGCAGTTGGACTAGCGGGGGGTCCTACGAGCAGTACTTC
14	TRBV4-1	.	.	TRBJ1-1	CASSQDRRGTEAFF	TGCGCCAGCAGCCAAGACAGGCGGGGCACTGAAGCTTTCTTT
13	TRBV18	.	.	TRBJ1-2	CASSPGGNYGYTF	TGTGCCAGCTCCCCGGGGGGTAACTATGGCTACACCTTC
15	TRBV6-1	.	.	TRBJ1-5	CASSEPGQANQPQHF	TGTGCCAGCAGTGAGCCGGGACAAGCTAATCAGCCCCAGCATTTT
13	TRBV24-1	.	few	TRBJ2-7	CATSAPESSEQYF	TGTGCCACCAGTGCCCCGGAGTCGAGCGAGCAGTACTTC
13	TRBV3-1/TRBV3-2	TRBD1	.	TRBJ1-2	CASSHTGVYGYTF	TGTGCCAGCAGCCATACAGGGGTCTATGGCTACACCTTC
16	TRBV6-1	TRBD2	.	TRBJ2-1	CASREEGTSGVNEQFF	TGTGCCAGCAGGGAAGAAGGGACTAGCGGGGTAAATGAGCAGTTCTTC
12	TRBV11-2	.	.	TRBJ2-5	CASSLARETQYF	TGTGCCAGCTCACTAGCCCGAGAGACCCAGTACTTC
16	TRBV3-1/TRBV3-2	TRBD2	.	TRBJ2-3	CASSQGSGLSTDTQYF	TGTGCCAGCAGCCAAGGCTCGGGACTAAGCACAGATACGCAGTATTTT
19	TRBV15	.	many	TRBJ2-2	CATSRDELGRQGNTGELFF	TGTGCCACCAGCAGAGATGAATTAGGTAGGCAGGGAAACACCGGGGAGCTGTTTTTT
15	TRBV7-9	.	.	TRBJ2-1	CASSEPGTPINEQFF	TGTGCCAGCAGCGAACCCGGGACACCAATTAATGAGCAGTTCTTC
16	TRBV5-1	.	many	TRBJ2-2	CASSLYLAMSTGELFF	TGCGCCAGCAGCTTGTATCTAGCGATGAGCACCGGGGAGCTGTTTTTT
14	TRBV6-2/TRBV6-3	TRBD1	.	TRBJ1-5	CASSQTGFNQPQHF	TGTGCCAGCAGCCAGACAGGGTTTAATCAGCCCCAGCATTTT
14	TRBV3-1/TRBV3-2	.	.	TRBJ2-5	CASSLRRAFQTQYF	TGTGCCAGCAGCCTCCGGAGAGCCTTTCAGACCCAGTACTTC
13	TRBV10-3	TRBD1	.	TRBJ1-5	CASKDRGDQPQHF	TGTGCCAGCAAGGACAGGGGGGATCAGCCCCAGCATTTT
14	TRBV24-1	.	.	TRBJ1-2	CATSDELTRYGYTF	TGTGCCACCAGTGATGAACTTACGAGATATGGCTACACCTTC
15	TRBV5-1	.	.	TRBJ2-5	CASSFRRGALETQYF	TGCGCCAGCAGCTTTCGACGGGGGGCCTTAGAGACCCAGTACTTC
20	TRBV27	TRBD2	.	TRBJ2-1	CASSLRGTSGGAIPYNEQFF	TGTGCCAGCAGTTTACGGGGGACTAGCGGGGGGGCAATCCCCTACAATGAGCAGTTCTTC
15	TRBV7-6	TRBD1	.	TRBJ2-2	CASSKQGAVSGELFF	TGTGCCAGCAGCAAACAGGGGGCGGTATCCGGGGAGCTGTTTTTT
12	TRBV4-1	TRBD2	.	TRBJ2-3	CASSLAGGTQYF	TGCGCCAGCAGTCTAGCGGGGGGAACGCAGTATTTT
14	TRBV5-1	.	few	TRBJ2-7	CASTRTTSSYEQYF	TGCGCCAGCACGCGGACTACCAGCTCCTACGAGCAGTACTTC
14	TRBV9	.	.	TRBJ2-2	CASSADTNTGELFF	TGTGCCAGCAGCGCGGACACAAACACCGGGGAGCTGTTTTTT
15	TRBV19	.	.	TRBJ2-7	CASSPAGPSSYEQYF	TGTGCCAGTAGTCCCGCGGGACCGAGCTCCTACGAGCAGTACTTC
15	TRBV24-1	.	.	TRBJ1-4	CATSDTRLPNEKLFF	TGTGCCACCAGTGATACCCGACTCCCTAATGAAAAACTGTTTTTT
13	TRBV6-1	.	many	TRBJ1-6	CASSDRDNSPLHF	TGTGCCAGCAGTGACAGGGATAATTCACCCCTCCACTTT
16	TRBV5-6	TRBD1	.	TRBJ1-2	CASSRKGQDNNYGYTF	TGTGCCAGCAGCCGAAAGGGACAGGATAATAACTATGGCTACACCTTC
21	TRBV2	TRBD1	.	TRBJ1-1	CASSGSGLRTGDDLWNTEAFF	TGTGCCAGCAGTGGCTCGGGGCTAAGGACAGGGGATGATTTGTGGAACACTGAAGCTTTCTTT
15	TRBV9	.	.	TRBJ2-4	CASSLGRGGKNIQYF	TGTGCCAGCAGCCTGGGTAGGGGTGGCAAAAACATTCAGTACTTC
16	TRBV3-1/TRBV3-2	TRBD1	.	TRBJ1-6	CASSHDRDRDEAPLHF	TGTGCCAGCAGCCATGACCGGGACAGGGACGAGGCACCCCTCCACTTT
15	TRBV4-1	.	.	TRBJ2-3	CASSHRHEDTDTQYF	TGCGCCAGCAGCCATCGACACGAAGACACAGATACGCAGTATTTT
15	TRBV19	.	.	TRBJ1-2	CASSQARGGHYGYTF	TGTGCCAGTAGTCAAGCAAGGGGAGGCCACTATGGCTACACCTTC
14	TRBV5-1	.	.	TRBJ1-1	CASSLEWGATEAFF	TGCGCCAGCAGCTTGGAGTGGGGAGCGACTGAAGCTTTCTTT
14	TRBV5-6	TRBD1	.	TRBJ2-4	CATSGTGAEDIQYF	TGTGCCACCTCGGGGACAGGGGCCGAGGACATTCAGTACTTC
17	TRBV5-5	.	.	TRBJ2-3	CASSLQSRPRGTDTQYF	TGTGCCAGCAGCTTGCAATCTCGGCCTAGAGGCACAGATACGCAGTATTTT
14	TRBV5-1	.	.	TRBJ2-5	CASSLASGVETQYF	TGCGCCAGCAGCTTGGCGTCGGGGGTTGAGACCCAGTACTTC
16	TRBV6-5	.	.	TRBJ1-3	CASSYGGALSGNTIYF	TGTGCCAGCAGTTACGGTGGGGCCCTCTCTGGAAACACCATATATTTT
18	TRBV19	TRBD1	.	TRBJ1-5	CASSSGQGRGQGNQPQHF	TGTGCCAGTAGTTCGGGACAGGGGCGCGGGCAGGGCAATCAGCCCCAGCATTTT
13	TRBV5-5	TRBD2	.	TRBJ2-7	CAGGLAGGNEQYF	TGTGCCGGAGGACTAGCGGGGGGGAATGAGCAGTACTTC
13	TRBV27	.	few	TRBJ1-2	CASSFRPGGGYTF	TGTGCCAGCAGTTTCCGCCCGGGGGGAGGCTACACCTTC
13	TRBV29-1	.	.	TRBJ2-4	CSVGHGPKNIQYF	TGCAGCGTTGGTCATGGCCCCAAAAACATTCAGTACTTC
16	TRBV3-1/TRBV3-2	TRBD1	few	TRBJ1-4	CASSLSSQGANEKLFF	TGTGCCAGCAGCCTGTCTTCACAGGGGGCTAATGAAAAACTGTTTTTT